The subject of this entry is one T cell receptor beta chain. Its antigen is unidentified. This specimen belongs to a study of T cell responses to AZD1222 COVID-19 vaccine. Sequencing used immunoSEQ multiplex PCR; TCRdb keeps in-frame clones, though not all of them. This sample has about 150,000 clones, with about nine tenths found just once. Study conclusions and caveats: Regions 160-218 and 743-854 held dominance among vaccine-associated CD4 TCRs, which spanned spike. Clonal diversity was possibly underestimated; the donors were predominantly white British and more often female. Samples come after the peak T cell response, not at day 14.

Pooled together were second doses at about 4 or about 12 weeks. The length of the CDR3 is 11 residues. Germline values: CDR1 SQVTM, CDR2 ANQGSEA. V was cut by 7 bases and J by 4 bases, with 11 bases left in between. The sequence came from an adult who received the AZD1222 COVID-19 vaccine. The sequenced sample was peripheral blood, obtained 28 days after the second AZD1222 dose. V is TRBV29-1 and J is TRBJ2-7; no clear D. CDR3: CSGSTVYEQYF. The CDR3 nucleotides read TGCAGCGGATCGACTGTGTACGAGCAGTACTTC.